The T cell receptor (beta chain) described here comes from a study of metastatic and nonmetastatic thyroid tumors. Study as a whole: Patients with malignant and benign thyroid disease provided blood and tumor or nodule tissue, whose repertoires were compared.

Study outcomes and limitations: It was reportedly found that TCR beta diversity was significantly higher in malignant thyroid tumors than in benign nodules, a difference seen in both blood and tumor samples.

This clone was seen at least ten times. Its antigen remains unknown. Original handling: A papillary thyroid cancer distant-metastasis classifier was built from CDR3 differences across clinicopathological groups. Through MiXCR, TCRdb re-clonotyped the PCR reads. It is TCRdb's table, rather than the study itself, that gives the V and J calls and clone size. The data hold around 35,000 clones, with more than 15% observed a single time. There were no patients who had received any treatment before thyroid surgery. The sample comprised blood. The TCR comes from a female donor with papillary thyroid cancer or a benign thyroid nodule (not recorded which). Some clones in this sample may be carry-over from other donors' samples.

The DNA for the CDR3 is TGTGCCAGCAGCGTGACGGAAGTCATTGATACGCAGTATTTT. Its translation is CASSVTEVIDTQYF. The V call is TRBV9, the J call TRBJ2-3; D ambiguous. The V end was cut by 2 bases, the J end by 6 bases, with 13 bases between. Germline loops: CDR1 SGDLS, CDR2 YYNGEE. The CDR3 is made up of 14 amino acids.